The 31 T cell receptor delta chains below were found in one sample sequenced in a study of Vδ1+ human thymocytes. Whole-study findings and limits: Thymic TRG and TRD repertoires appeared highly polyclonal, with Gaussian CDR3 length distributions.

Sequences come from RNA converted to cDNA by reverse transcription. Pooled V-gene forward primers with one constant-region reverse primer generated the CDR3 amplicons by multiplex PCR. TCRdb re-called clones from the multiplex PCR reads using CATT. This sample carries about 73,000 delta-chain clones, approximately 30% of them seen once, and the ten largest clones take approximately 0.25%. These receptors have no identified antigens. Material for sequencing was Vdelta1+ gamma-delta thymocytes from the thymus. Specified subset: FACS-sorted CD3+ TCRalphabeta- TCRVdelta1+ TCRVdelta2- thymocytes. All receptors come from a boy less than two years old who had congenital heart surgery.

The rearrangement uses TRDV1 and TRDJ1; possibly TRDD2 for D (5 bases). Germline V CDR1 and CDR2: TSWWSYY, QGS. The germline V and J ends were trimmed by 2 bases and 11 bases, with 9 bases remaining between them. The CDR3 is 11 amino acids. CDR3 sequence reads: CALGEYPRLIF. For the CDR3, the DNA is TGTGCTCTTGGGGAATATCCTAGGCTCATCTTT.

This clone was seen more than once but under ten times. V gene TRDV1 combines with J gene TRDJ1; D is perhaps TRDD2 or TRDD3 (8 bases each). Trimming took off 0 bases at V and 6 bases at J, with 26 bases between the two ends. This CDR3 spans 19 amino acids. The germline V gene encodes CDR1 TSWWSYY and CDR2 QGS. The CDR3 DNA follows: TGTGCTCTTGGGGAACTTTCCTTCCTAGAAGACTGGGGGTATTATAAACTCATCTTT. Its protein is CALGELSFLEDWGYYKLIF.

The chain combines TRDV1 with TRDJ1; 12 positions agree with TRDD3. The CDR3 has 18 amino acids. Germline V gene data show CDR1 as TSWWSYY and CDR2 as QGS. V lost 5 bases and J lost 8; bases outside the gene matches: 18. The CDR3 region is CALGYPFPPRTGGYKLIF. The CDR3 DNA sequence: TGTGCTCTTGGGTACCCCTTCCCCCCACGTACTGGGGGATACAAACTCATCTTT.

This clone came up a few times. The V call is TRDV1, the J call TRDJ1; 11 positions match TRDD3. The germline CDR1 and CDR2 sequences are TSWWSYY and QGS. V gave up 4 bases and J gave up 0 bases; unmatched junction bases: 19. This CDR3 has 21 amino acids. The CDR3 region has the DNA TGTGCTCTTGGGGGTGGCCTTCCTACCTTACTGGGGGATATGTACACCGATAAACTCATCTTT. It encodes CALGGGLPTLLGDMYTDKLIF.

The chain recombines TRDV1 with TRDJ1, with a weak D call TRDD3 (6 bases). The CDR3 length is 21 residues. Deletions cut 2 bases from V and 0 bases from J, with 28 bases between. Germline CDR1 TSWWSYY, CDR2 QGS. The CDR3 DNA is TGTGCTCTTGGGGAATCATGCCCCACGTACTGGGCCAGGGGATACACCGATAAACTCATCTTT. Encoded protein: CALGESCPTYWARGYTDKLIF.

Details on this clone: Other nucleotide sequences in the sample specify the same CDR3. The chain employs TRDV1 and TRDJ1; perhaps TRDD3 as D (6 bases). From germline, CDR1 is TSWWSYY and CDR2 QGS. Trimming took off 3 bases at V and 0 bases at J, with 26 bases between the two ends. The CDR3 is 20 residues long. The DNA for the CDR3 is TGTGCTCTTGGGGACCACCTACGGACTGGGCCTGGGGAGTACACCGATAAACTCATCTTT. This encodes CALGDHLRTGPGEYTDKLIF.

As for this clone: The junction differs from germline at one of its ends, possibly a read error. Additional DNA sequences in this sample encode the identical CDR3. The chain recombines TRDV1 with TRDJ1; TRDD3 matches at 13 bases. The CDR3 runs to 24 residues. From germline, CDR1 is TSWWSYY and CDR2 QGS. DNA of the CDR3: TGTGCTCTTGGGAAAACAATCCTACGAGGAGTTACTGGGGGATACGGCCTGTACACCGACAAACTCATCTTT. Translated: CALGKTILRGVTGGYGLYTDKLIF.

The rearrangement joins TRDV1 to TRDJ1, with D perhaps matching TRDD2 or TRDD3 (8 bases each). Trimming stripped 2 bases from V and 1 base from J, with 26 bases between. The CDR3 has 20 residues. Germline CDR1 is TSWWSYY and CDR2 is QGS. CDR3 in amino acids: CALGEALLPRGDTATDKLIF. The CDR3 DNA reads TGTGCTCTTGGGGAAGCCCTCCTTCCTAGAGGGGATACCGCCACCGATAAACTCATCTTT.

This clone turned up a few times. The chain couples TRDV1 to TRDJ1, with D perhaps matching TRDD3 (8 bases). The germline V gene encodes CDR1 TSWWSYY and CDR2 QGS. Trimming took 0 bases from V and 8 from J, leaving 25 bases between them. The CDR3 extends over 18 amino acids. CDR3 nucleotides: TGTGCTCTTGGGGAACTCAATCACCCCTTCCTGGGGGACCCCAAACTCATCTTT. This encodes CALGELNHPFLGDPKLIF.

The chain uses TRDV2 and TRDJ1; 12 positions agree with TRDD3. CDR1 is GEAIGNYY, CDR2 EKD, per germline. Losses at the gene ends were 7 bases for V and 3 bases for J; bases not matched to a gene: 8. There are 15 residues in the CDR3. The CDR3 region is CAWSTGGYIADKLIF. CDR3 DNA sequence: TGTGCCTGGAGTACTGGGGGATACATCGCCGATAAACTCATCTTT.

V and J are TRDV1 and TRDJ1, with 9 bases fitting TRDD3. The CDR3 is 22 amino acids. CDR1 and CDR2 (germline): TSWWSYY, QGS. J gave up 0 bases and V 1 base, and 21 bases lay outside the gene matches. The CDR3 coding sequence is TGTGCTCTTGGGGAACGGAAGCTGTGGAGGCTGGGGGATCCTGCGTACACCGATAAACTCATCTTT. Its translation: CALGERKLWRLGDPAYTDKLIF.

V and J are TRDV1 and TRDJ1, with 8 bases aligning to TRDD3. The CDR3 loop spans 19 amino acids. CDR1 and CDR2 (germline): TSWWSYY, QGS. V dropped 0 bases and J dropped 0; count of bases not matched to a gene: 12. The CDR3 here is CALGELPRLGILYTDKLIF. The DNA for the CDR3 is TGTGCTCTTGGGGAACTTCCACGTCTGGGGATACTGTACACCGATAAACTCATCTTT.

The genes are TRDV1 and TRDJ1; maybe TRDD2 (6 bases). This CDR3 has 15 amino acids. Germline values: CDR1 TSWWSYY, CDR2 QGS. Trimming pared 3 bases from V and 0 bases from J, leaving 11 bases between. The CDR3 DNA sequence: TGTGCTCTTGGGGATCCTTCCGGGTACACCGATAAACTCATCTTT. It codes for CALGDPSGYTDKLIF.

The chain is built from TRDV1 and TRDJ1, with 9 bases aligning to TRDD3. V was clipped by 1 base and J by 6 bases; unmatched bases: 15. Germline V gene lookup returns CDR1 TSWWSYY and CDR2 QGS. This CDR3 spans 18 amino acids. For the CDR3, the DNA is TGTGCTCTTGGGGAACCGGAGGGGGGGGGATACTCCATCTATAAACTCATCTTT. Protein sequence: CALGEPEGGGYSIYKLIF.

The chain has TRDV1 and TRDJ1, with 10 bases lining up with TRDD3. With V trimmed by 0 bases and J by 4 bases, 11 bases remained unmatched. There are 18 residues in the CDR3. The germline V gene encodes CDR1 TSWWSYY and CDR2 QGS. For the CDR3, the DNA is TGTGCTCTTGGGGAACTCATCCTGGGGGATAGTCTCAACGATAAACTCATCTTT. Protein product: CALGELILGDSLNDKLIF.

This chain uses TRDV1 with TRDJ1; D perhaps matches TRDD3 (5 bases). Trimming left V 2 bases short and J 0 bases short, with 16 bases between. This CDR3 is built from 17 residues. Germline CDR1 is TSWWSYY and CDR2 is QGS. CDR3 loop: CALGESPGGEYTDKLIF. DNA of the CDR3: TGTGCTCTTGGGGAATCCCCTGGAGGGGAATACACCGATAAACTCATCTTT.

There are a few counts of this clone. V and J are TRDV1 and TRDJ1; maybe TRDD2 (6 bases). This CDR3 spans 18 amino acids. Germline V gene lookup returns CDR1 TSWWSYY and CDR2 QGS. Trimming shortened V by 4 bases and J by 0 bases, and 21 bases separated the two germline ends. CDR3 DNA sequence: TGTGCTCTTGGGGTCCTACAGGGGGTTTCTTTGTACACCGATAAACTCATCTTT. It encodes CALGVLQGVSLYTDKLIF.

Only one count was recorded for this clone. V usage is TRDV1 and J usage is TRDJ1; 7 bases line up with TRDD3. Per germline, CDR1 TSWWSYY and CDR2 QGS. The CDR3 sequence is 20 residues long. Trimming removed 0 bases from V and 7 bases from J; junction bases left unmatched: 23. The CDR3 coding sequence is TGTGCTCTTGGGGAACTGGGAAGGGCCCGAACTTTGCTGGGGGGAGGTAAACTCATCTTT. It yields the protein CALGELGRARTLLGGGKLIF.

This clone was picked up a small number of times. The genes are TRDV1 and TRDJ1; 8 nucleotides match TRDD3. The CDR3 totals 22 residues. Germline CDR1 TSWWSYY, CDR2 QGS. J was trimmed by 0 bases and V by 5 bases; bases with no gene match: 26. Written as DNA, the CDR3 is TGTGCTCTTGGGAAATGGGGCCTCCCTACGAGGGGGTGGGGGATTAACACCGATAAACTCATCTTT. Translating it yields CALGKWGLPTRGWGINTDKLIF.

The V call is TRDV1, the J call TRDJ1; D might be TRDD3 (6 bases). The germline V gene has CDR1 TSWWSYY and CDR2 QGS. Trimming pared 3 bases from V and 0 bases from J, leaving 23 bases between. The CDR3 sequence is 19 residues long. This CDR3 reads CALGDSTSAGAPYTDKLIF. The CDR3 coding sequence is TGTGCTCTTGGGGATTCTACGTCGGCTGGGGCCCCGTACACCGATAAACTCATCTTT.

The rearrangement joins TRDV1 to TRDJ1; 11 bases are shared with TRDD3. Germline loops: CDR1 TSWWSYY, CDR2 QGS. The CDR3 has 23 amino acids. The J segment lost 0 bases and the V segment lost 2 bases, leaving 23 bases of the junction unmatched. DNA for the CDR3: TGTGCTCTTGGGGAAGTGATTCCCCCTGCGATGTACTGGGGGATAGAGTACACCGATAAACTCATCTTT. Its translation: CALGEVIPPAMYWGIEYTDKLIF.

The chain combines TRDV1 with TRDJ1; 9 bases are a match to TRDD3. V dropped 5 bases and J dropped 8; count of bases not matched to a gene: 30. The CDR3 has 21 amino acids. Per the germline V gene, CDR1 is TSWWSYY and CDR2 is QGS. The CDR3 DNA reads TGTGCTCTTGGGAAAGGGGCTCTGCGGACTGGGGGACTATCACCTACACCGAAACTCATCTTT. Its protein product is CALGKGALRTGGLSPTPKLIF.

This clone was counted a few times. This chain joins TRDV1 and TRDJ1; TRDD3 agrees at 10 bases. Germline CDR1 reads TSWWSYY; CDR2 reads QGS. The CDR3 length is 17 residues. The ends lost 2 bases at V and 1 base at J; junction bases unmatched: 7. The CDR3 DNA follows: TGTGCTCTTGGGGAAAGGGGGATACGCGTCCTCACCGATAAACTCATCTTT. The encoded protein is CALGERGIRVLTDKLIF.

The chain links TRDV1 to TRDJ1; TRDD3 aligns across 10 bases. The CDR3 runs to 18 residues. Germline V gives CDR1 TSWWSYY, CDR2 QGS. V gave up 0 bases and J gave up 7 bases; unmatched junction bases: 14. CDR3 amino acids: CALGELGASYWGIIKLIF. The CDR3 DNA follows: TGTGCTCTTGGGGAACTAGGAGCCTCCTACTGGGGGATCATTAAACTCATCTTT.

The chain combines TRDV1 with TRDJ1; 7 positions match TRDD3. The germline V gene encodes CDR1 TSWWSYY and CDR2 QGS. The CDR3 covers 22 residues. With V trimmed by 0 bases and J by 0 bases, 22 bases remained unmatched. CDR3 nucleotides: TGTGCTCTTGGGGAACTCGGAGGGGATAGAGTCTTTGACCTTTCTCACACCGATAAACTCATCTTT. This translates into CALGELGGDRVFDLSHTDKLIF.

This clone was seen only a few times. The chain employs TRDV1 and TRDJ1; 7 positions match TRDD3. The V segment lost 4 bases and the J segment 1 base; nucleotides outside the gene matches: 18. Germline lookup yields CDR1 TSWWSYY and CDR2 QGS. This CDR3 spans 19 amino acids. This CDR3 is CALGGDKGIKAMGTDKLIF. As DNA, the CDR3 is TGTGCTCTTGGGGGCGACAAGGGGATAAAAGCCATGGGCACCGATAAACTCATCTTT.

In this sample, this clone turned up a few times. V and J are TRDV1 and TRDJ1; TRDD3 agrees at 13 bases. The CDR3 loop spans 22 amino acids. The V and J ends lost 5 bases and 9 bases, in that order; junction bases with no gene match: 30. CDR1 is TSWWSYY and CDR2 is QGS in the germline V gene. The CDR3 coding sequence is TGTGCTCTTGGGAACCCTGGACCCGTTATGGGGTTACTGGGGGATACGCGCAGGGAACTCATCTTT. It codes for CALGNPGPVMGLLGDTRRELIF.

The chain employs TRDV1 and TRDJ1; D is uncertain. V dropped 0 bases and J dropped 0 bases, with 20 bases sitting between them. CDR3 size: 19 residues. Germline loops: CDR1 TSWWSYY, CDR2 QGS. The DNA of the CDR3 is TGTGCTCTTGGGGAACTCGGCCGGTGGAGCTTCAAGTACACCGATAAACTCATCTTT. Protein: CALGELGRWSFKYTDKLIF.

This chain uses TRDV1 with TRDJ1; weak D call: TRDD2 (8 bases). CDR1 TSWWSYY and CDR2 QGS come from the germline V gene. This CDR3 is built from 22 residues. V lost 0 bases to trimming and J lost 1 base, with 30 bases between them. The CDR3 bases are TGTGCTCTTGGGGAACTCTGGGACCGCTTCCTACTAGCGGGGGATCTCACCGATAAACTCATCTTT. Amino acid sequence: CALGELWDRFLLAGDLTDKLIF.

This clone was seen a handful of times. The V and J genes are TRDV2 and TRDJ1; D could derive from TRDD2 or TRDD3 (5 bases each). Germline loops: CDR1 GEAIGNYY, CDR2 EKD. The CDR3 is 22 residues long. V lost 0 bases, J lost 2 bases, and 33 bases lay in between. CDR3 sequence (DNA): TGTGCCTGTGACACCGTGCGGGATCCCCGGCCCCTATCGTTCCTTTTGACCGATAAACTCATCTTT. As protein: CACDTVRDPRPLSFLLTDKLIF.

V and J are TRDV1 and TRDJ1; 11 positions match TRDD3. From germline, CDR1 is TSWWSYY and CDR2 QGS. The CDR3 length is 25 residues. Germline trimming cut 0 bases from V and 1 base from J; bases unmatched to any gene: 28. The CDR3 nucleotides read TGTGCTCTTGGGGAACTGGTTGCTCCCCCCTCACTTACTGGGGGATATTTGTACGGCACCGATAAACTCATCTTT. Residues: CALGELVAPPSLTGGYLYGTDKLIF.